These T cell receptor beta chains were read from a single sample in a study of control samples from healthy donors and cancer patients. Sequencing was performed with immunoSEQ multiplex PCR; in TCRdb, only in-frame clones are kept and a portion is missing. The sample holds approximately 97,000 clones, over 80% seen once. The sequenced material came from blood. Receptor source: a man aged 30 to 39 in good health. Both conserved end residues are part of each CDR3. Each record gives: D gene, clone size, J gene, V gene, CDR3 DNA, CDR3 protein. The D gene is left open where the match is weak. Clone size is stated in some rows and not others, as once, few, many or a class when expanded.

. once TRBJ2-1 TRBV5-5 TGTGCCAGCAGCCACCTCTTGAATATAGGGAATGAGCAGTTCTTC CASSHLLNIGNEQFF
TRBD1 few TRBJ2-7 TRBV3-1/TRBV3-2 TGTGCCAGCAGCCAAGATCCAGGGGGACAGGGCGAGCAGTACTTC CASSQDPGGQGEQYF
. . TRBJ2-7 TRBV24-1 TGTGCCACCAGTGAACGGGGAAGCTCCTACGAGCAGTACTTC CATSERGSSYEQYF
TRBD1 . TRBJ1-6 TRBV6-5 TGTGCCAGCAGGGACAGGGGGCCCAATTCACCCCTCCACTTT CASRDRGPNSPLHF
. . TRBJ1-2 TRBV6-1 TGTGCCAGCAGTGAAGCGGGGGGTTGGGACTATGGCTACACCTTC CASSEAGGWDYGYTF
. . TRBJ2-7 TRBV2 TGTGCCAGCGGTTCTGCGAACTACGAGCAGTACTTC CASGSANYEQYF
. . TRBJ1-1 TRBV4-2 TGTGCCAGCAGCCAAGATCGACAGACTGAAGCTTTCTTT CASSQDRQTEAFF
. few TRBJ1-1 TRBV30 TGTGCCTGGAGCGCCCATAGCGGGGACACTGAAGCTTTCTTT CAWSAHSGDTEAFF
. . TRBJ1-5 TRBV25-1 TGTGCCAGCAGTGAATTGCTGAATGGGGTTCACAATCAGCCCCAGCATTTT CASSELLNGVHNQPQHF
. . TRBJ2-7 TRBV5-1 TGCGCCAGCAGCTTGGAACAGGGCCGCTACGAGCAGTACTTC CASSLEQGRYEQYF
. many TRBJ2-7 TRBV6-6 TGTGCCGTTAGACAGGGAGGCTCCTACGAGCAGTACTTC CAVRQGGSYEQYF
TRBD1 . TRBJ1-3 TRBV2 TGTGCCAGCAGTAGGGACAGCTCTGGAAACACCATATATTTT CASSRDSSGNTIYF